This T cell receptor beta chain was retrieved from a study of shared T cell receptors in the human thymus. Germline lookup yields CDR1 LGHNA and CDR2 YSLEER. The junction had 7 bases not matched to a gene; V was cut back by 2 bases and J by 3 bases. CDR3 length equals 17 residues. Some clones are missing from TCRdb's copy, which holds only in-frame ones; the method was immunoSEQ multiplex PCR. The sample yields 550,000 to 800,000 clones, approximately 83% seen once. These data also formed part of another study, on human thymus T cells.

This receptor was identified in a girl younger than two with a congenital heart defect. The V and J genes are TRBV4-3 and TRBJ2-5; 12 bases are a match to TRBD2. Sequenced material: thymocytes. The CDR3: CASSQRLAGDKKETQYF. The CDR3 region has the DNA TGCGCCAGCAGCCAAAGACTAGCGGGGGACAAAAAAGAGACCCAGTACTTC.